A selection of T cell receptor beta chains follows, all from one sample in a study of blood T cell repertoires in COVID-19. The method was immunoSEQ multiplex PCR; TCRdb's version includes in-frame clones alone and lacks a portion of them. Here the sample spans about 78,000 clones, roughly 88% being singletons. The sequenced material came from peripheral blood. These receptors were collected from an older man with active or convalescent COVID-19. The CDR3 runs from the conserved cysteine through the conserved F or W. Fields, in order: clone size, J gene, V gene, D gene, CDR3 length, CDR3 DNA, CDR3 protein. D genes are given only for firm matches. A clone size is listed for some rows: how often the clone was seen (once, few, many), or a class if it is expanded.

once | TRBJ2-5 | TRBV5-1 | TRBD2 | 15 | TGCGCCAGCAGCCAAGCGGGAGGGCTTGTAGAGACCCAGTACTTC | CASSQAGGLVETQYF
once | TRBJ1-5 | TRBV19 | - | 15 | TGTGCCAGTAGTCCTCTGGGCACGAGCAATCAGCCCCAGCATTTT | CASSPLGTSNQPQHF
- | TRBJ2-1 | TRBV5-1 | - | 14 | TGCGCCAGCAGCTCCACCCCTAGCAATAATGAGCAGTTCTTC | CASSSTPSNNEQFF
- | TRBJ2-7 | TRBV28 | - | 15 | TGTGCCAGCAGTCGGCAGGGATCTACCTCCTACGAGCAGTACTTC | CASSRQGSTSYEQYF
once | TRBJ1-5 | TRBV19 | - | 13 | TGTGCCAGTAGTATGGGGCAAAGGCAGCCCCAGCATTTT | CASSMGQRQPQHF
- | TRBJ2-1 | TRBV28 | TRBD1 | 16 | TGTGCCAGCAGTTTAACGGGGACAGGGGGATATGGTGAGCAGTTCTTC | CASSLTGTGGYGEQFF
- | TRBJ1-5 | TRBV28 | TRBD1 | 15 | TGTGCCAGCAGTTCCGACAGGGGGCAGACTCAGCCCCAGCATTTT | CASSSDRGQTQPQHF
once | TRBJ2-5 | TRBV6-6 | - | 12 | TGTGCCAGCAGTTACGCGAGGGAGACCCAGTACTTC | CASSYARETQYF
- | TRBJ1-2 | TRBV19 | - | 15 | TGTGCCAGTAGTATATCAGGTTTCTCCAACTATGGCTACACCTTC | CASSISGFSNYGYTF
- | TRBJ1-5 | TRBV7-8 | TRBD1 | 19 | TGTGCCAGCAGCTTAGCCGGGACAGGGAGAGGTATAGGCAATCAGCCCCAGCATTTT | CASSLAGTGRGIGNQPQHF
- | TRBJ2-7 | TRBV5-1 | - | 14 | TGCGCCAGCAGCTTGGACGCACACTCCTACGAGCAGTACTTC | CASSLDAHSYEQYF
- | TRBJ1-1 | TRBV5-1 | TRBD1 | 16 | TGCGCCAGCAGCTTCGGACAGGAGTATATGAACACTGAAGCTTTCTTT | CASSFGQEYMNTEAFF
- | TRBJ2-7 | TRBV27 | - | 11 | TGTGCCAGCAGCACCAGCTACGAGCAGTACTTC | CASSTSYEQYF
- | TRBJ2-5 | TRBV6-5 | TRBD1 | 15 | TGTGCCAGCAGAATGAGCCGGACAGGCCAAGAGACCCAGTACTTC | CASRMSRTGQETQYF
- | TRBJ2-2 | TRBV30 | - | 14 | TGTGCCTGGAGTACCAGGGGTCGCACCGGGGAGCTGTTTTTT | CAWSTRGRTGELFF
- | TRBJ2-3 | TRBV19 | TRBD2 | 14 | TGTGCCAGTAGGCCTAGCGGGGGGGCCCCTACGCAGTATTTT | CASRPSGGAPTQYF
- | TRBJ2-5 | TRBV5-1 | - | 13 | TGCGCCAGCTCTTTGGACACGCAAGAGACCCAGTACTTC | CASSLDTQETQYF
once | TRBJ1-2 | TRBV10-3 | - | 12 | TGTGCCACCAAACAGGAGAACTATGGCTACACCTTC | CATKQENYGYTF
once | TRBJ1-5 | TRBV28 | - | 15 | TGTGCCAGCAGACCAGGAGGGGCAGTTACTCAGCCCCAGCATTTT | CASRPGGAVTQPQHF
- | TRBJ2-7 | TRBV20-1 | - | 11 | TGCAGTGCTAGTCGCGGGTACGAGCAGTACTTC | CSASRGYEQYF
once | TRBJ2-4 | TRBV5-1 | - | 19 | TGCGCCAGCAGCGCGGATAGCCTTGGATATGAGATAGCCAAAAACATTCAGTACTTC | CASSADSLGYEIAKNIQYF
- | TRBJ1-2 | TRBV10-3 | - | 13 | TGTGCCATCAGTGGCCAGGTGAACTATGGCTACACCTTC | CAISGQVNYGYTF
- | TRBJ2-1 | TRBV9 | - | 16 | TGTGCCAGCAGCGCCGCGGGTCGTGGACCCTACAATGAGCAGTTCTTC | CASSAAGRGPYNEQFF
- | TRBJ2-4 | TRBV5-8 | - | 14 | TGTGCCAGCAGCTTGGGAATGCGGGTAAACATTCAGTACTTC | CASSLGMRVNIQYF